This T cell receptor beta chain was sequenced for a study of beta chain features in type 1 diabetes. Study-level results: For type 1 diabetes patients, VDJ junctions showed fewer insertions and more deletions.

J lost 6 bases, V lost 6 bases, and 1 base had no gene match. Germline CDR1 SQVTM, CDR2 ANQGSEA. The length of the CDR3 is 11 residues. This clone has a handful of counts. Its target is unknown. Isolated RNA was reverse transcribed in full, so expressed TCRB transcripts were sequenced. Assay used: immunoSEQ multiplex PCR; TCRdb lists only in-frame clones, some missing. Of under 450,000 clones detected, approximately 15% appear once; the ten largest clones hold roughly 0.036%. Sorting of CD4+ naive, central memory, regulatory and stem cell-like memory cells was performed via CD45RO/CCR7/CD25/CD127/CD95/CD27.

The V gene is TRBV29-1, the J gene TRBJ1-2, with 10 bases fitting TRBD1. This TCR came from a man aged 30-40 years in good health. Sequencing input: naive CD4+ T cells from blood. The CDR3 DNA reads TGCAGCGTAGACAGGGGGCATGGCTACACCTTC. It yields the protein CSVDRGHGYTF.